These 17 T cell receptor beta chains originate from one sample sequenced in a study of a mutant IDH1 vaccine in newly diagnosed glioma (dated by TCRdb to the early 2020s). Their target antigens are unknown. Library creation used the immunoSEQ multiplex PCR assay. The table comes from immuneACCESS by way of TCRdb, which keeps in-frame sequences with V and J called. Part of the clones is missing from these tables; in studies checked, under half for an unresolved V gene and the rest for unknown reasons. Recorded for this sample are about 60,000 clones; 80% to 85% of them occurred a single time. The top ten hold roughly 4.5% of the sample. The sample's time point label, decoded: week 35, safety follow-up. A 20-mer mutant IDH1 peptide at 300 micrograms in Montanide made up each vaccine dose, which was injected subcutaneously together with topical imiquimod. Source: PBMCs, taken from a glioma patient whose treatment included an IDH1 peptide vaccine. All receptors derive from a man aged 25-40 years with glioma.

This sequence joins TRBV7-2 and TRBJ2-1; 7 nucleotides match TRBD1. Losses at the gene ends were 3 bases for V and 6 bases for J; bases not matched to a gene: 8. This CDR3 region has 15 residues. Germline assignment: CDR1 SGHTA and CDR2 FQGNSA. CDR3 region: CASSLPGQFLNEQFF. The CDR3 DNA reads TGTGCCAGCAGCTTGCCGGGACAGTTCCTCAATGAGCAGTTCTTC. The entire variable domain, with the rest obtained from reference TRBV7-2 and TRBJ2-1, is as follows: GAGVSQSPSNKVTEKGKDVELRCDPISGHTALYWYRQSLGQGLEFLIYFQGNSAPDKSGLPSDRFSAERTGGSVSTLTIQRTQQEDSAVYLCASSLPGQFLNEQFFGPGTRLTVL.

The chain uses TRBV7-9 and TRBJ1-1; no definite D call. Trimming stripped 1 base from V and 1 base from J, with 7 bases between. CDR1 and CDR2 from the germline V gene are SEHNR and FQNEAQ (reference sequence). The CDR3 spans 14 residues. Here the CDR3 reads CASSLVQRNTEAFF. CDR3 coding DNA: TGTGCCAGCAGCTTAGTACAGAGGAACACTGAAGCTTTCTTT. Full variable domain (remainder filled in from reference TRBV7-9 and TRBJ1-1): DTGVSQNPRHKITKRGQNVTFRCDPISEHNRLYWYRQTLGQGPEFLTYFQNEAQLEKSRLLSDRFSAERPKGSFSTLEIQRTEQGDSAMYLCASSLVQRNTEAFFGQGTRLTVV.

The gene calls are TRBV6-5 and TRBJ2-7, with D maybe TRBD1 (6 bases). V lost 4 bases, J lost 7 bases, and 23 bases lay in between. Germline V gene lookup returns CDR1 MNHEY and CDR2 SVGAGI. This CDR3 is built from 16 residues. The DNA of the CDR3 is TGTGCCAGCAGTTCCCACAGGGATCCCTCCGGCTTAGAGCAGTACTTC. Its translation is CASSSHRDPSGLEQYF.

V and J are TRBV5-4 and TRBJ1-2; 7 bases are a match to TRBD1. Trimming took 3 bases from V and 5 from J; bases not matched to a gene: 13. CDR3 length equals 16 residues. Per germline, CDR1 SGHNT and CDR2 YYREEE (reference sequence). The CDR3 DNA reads TGTGCCAGCAGCTCCCCACTCGGGCAGGGGGTTTATGGCTACACCTTC. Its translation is CASSSPLGQGVYGYTF.

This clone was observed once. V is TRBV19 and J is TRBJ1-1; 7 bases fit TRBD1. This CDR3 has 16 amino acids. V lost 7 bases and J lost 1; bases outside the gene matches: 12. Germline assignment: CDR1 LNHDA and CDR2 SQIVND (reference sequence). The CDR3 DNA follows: TGTGCCAGTACCCCTTTCAGCGGGACAGAGAACACTGAAGCTTTCTTT. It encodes CASTPFSGTENTEAFF.

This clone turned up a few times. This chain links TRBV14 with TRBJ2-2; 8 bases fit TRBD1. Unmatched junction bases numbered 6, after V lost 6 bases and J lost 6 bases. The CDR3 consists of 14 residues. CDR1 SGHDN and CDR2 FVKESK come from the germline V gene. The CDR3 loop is CASSQTGAAGELFF. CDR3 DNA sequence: TGTGCCAGCAGTCAGACAGGGGCGGCCGGGGAGCTGTTTTTT.

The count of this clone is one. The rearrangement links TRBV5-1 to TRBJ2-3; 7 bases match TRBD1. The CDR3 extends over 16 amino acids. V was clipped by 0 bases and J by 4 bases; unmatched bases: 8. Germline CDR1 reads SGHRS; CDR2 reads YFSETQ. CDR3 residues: CASSLGATGRADTQYF. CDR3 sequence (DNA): TGCGCCAGCAGCTTGGGAGCGACAGGGCGGGCAGATACGCAGTATTTT.

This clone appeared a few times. CDR3 loop: CASSQARDRGLYQPQHF. CDR3 sequence (DNA): TGCGCCAGCAGCCAAGCCCGGGACAGGGGTCTTTATCAGCCCCAGCATTTT. The V and J genes are TRBV4-1 and TRBJ1-5; 10 bases are a match to TRBD1. Germline V gives CDR1 MGHRA, CDR2 YSYEKL. J gave up 5 bases and V 1 base, and 8 bases lay outside the gene matches. The CDR3 is made up of 17 amino acids.

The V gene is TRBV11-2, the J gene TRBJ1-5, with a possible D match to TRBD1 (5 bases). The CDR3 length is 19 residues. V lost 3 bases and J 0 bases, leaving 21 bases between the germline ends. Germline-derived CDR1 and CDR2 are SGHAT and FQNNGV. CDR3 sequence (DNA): TGTGCCAGCAGCTTCAGCGAGGGACCGCACGTGAATAGCAATCAGCCCCAGCATTTT. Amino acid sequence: CASSFSEGPHVNSNQPQHF.

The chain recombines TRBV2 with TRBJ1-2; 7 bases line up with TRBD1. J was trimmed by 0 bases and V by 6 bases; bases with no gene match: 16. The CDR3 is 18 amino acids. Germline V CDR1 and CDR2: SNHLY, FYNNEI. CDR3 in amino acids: CASRPMDRRIKANYGYTF. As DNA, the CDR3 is TGTGCCAGCAGGCCAATGGACAGGCGGATAAAAGCTAACTATGGCTACACCTTC.

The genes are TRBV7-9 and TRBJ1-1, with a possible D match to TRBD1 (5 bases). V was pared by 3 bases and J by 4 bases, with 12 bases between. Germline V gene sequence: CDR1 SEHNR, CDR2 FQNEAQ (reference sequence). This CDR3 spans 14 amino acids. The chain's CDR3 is CASSFQGFGTEAFF. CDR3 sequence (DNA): TGTGCCAGCAGCTTCCAGGGTTTCGGCACTGAAGCTTTCTTT.

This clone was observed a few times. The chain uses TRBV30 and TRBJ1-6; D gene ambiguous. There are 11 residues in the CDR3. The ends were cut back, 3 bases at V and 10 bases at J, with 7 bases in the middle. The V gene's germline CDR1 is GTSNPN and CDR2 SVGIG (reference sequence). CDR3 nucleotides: TGTGCCTGGAGGACGGGATCACCCCTCCACTTT. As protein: CAWRTGSPLHF.

The CDR3 nucleotides read TGTGCCAGCAGGTCCTGGAGCGGGGGGGCGAATGAGCAGTTCTTC. It specifies CASRSWSGGANEQFF. This chain connects TRBV2 to TRBJ2-1; 10 bases agree with TRBD2. Germline CDR1 is SNHLY and CDR2 is FYNNEI. With 6 bases clipped from V and 7 bases from J, the junction kept 9 bases outside the gene matches. The CDR3 spans 15 residues.

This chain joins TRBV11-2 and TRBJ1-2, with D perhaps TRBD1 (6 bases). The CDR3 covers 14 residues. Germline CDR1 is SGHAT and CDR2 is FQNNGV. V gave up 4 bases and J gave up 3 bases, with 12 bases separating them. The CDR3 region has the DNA TGTGCCAGCAGCTCGAGGACAGCCCACTATGGCTACACCTTC. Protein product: CASSSRTAHYGYTF.

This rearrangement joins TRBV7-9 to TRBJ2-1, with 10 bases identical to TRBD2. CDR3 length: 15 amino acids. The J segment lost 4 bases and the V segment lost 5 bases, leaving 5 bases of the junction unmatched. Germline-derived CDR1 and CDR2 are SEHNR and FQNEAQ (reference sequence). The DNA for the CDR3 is TGTGCCAGCAGCGTACTAGCGGGGAGATACAATGAGCAGTTCTTC. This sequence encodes CASSVLAGRYNEQFF.

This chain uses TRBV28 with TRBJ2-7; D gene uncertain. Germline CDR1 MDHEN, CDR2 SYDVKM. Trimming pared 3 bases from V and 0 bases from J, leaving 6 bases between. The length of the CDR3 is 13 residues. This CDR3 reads CASSFQVSYEQYF. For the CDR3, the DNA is TGTGCCAGCAGTTTTCAGGTCTCCTACGAGCAGTACTTC.

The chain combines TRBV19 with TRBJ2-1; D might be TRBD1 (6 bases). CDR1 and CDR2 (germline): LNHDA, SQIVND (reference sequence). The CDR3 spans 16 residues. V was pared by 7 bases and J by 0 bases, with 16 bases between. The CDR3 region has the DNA TGTGCCAGTACATCAGGGACAACGAGCTCCTACAATGAGCAGTTCTTC. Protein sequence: CASTSGTTSSYNEQFF.